What follows are 20 T cell receptor beta chains derived from one specimen sequenced in a study of shared clonotypes between healthy human individuals. Sequencing was performed with immunoSEQ multiplex PCR; in TCRdb, only in-frame clones are kept and a portion is missing. The table shows hundreds of thousands of clones, with approximately 71% occurring only once. The sequencing input was PBMCs. The receptor source for this set is a woman between 40 and 55 years old in good health. Some clones in this sample may be carry-over from other donors' samples.

Worth noting for this clone: It is likely a read error: a sequence one base away is far more abundant. Other DNA sequences in the sample encode the same CDR3. This chain joins TRBV28 and TRBJ2-2, with D perhaps matching TRBD2 (5 bases). The CDR3 totals 15 residues. Looked up from germline, CDR1 is MDHEN and CDR2 is SYDVKM. This CDR3 is CASSLVTKRTGELFF. The CDR3 bases are TGTGCCAGCAGTCTCGTGACTAAGCGCACCGGGGAGCTATTTTTT.

The chain couples TRBV7-3 to TRBJ2-5; 8 nucleotides align to TRBD1. After removal of 5 bases from V and 4 bases from J, the junction contained 3 bases not matched to a gene. Germline CDR1 and CDR2: SGHTA and FQGTGA. This CDR3 is 13 amino acids long. The CDR3 DNA sequence: TGTGCCAGCAGCAAGACAGGGGCAGAGACCCAGTACTTC. It codes for CASSKTGAETQYF. Filled out from reference TRBV7-3 and TRBJ2-5, the complete variable domain reads GAGVSQTPSNKVTEKGKYVELRCDPISGHTALYWYRQSLGQGPEFLIYFQGTGAADDSGLPNDRFFAVRPEGSVSTLKIQRTERGDSAVYLCASSKTGAETQYFGPGTRLLVL.

The chain couples TRBV5-1 to TRBJ1-4; no clear D. The CDR3 loop spans 14 amino acids. CDR1 is SGHRS, CDR2 YFSETQ, per germline. V gave up 2 bases and J gave up 6 bases, with 11 bases separating them. CDR3 protein: CASSFGVSDEKLFF. The CDR3 DNA is TGCGCCAGCAGCTTTGGGGTTTCGGATGAAAAACTGTTTTTT.

A word on this clone: A single base separates this from a much larger clone, so it may be a read error. The CDR3 is CASSLVADTQYF. As DNA, the CDR3 is TGTGCCAGCAGCTTAGTGGCAGATACGCAGTATTTT. The genes are TRBV7-2 and TRBJ2-3, with D unclear. Germline CDR1 is SGHTA and CDR2 is FQGNSA. V was pared by 1 base and J by 4 bases, with 3 bases between. CDR3 length: 12 amino acids.

The chain combines TRBV7-2 with TRBJ1-1; D uncertain. V lost 5 bases and J 5 bases, leaving 9 bases between the germline ends. Germline V lookup: CDR1 SGHTA, CDR2 FQGNSA. The CDR3 contains 12 residues. The CDR3 DNA is TGTGCCAGCAGCCCGACTTGGACTGAAGCTTTCTTT. Translating gives CASSPTWTEAFF.

The chain has TRBV10-1 and TRBJ2-3; D not resolved. Trimming took off 3 bases at V and 2 bases at J, with 15 bases between the two ends. From germline, CDR1 is WNHNN and CDR2 SYGVQD (reference sequence). The CDR3 runs to 16 residues. CDR3 nucleotides: TGCGCCAGCAGTGAACGGTCCGGATCCTTCACAGATACGCAGTATTTT. Residues: CASSERSGSFTDTQYF.

This rearrangement joins TRBV10-3 to TRBJ1-2; weak D call: TRBD1 (6 bases). Looked up from germline, CDR1 is ENHRY and CDR2 is SYGVKD. The V end was cut by 9 bases, the J end by 7 bases, with 24 bases between. The CDR3 contains 15 residues. CDR3 DNA sequence: TGTGCCATACGGGCAGTGGGAGGGGGAAGAGGTGGCTACACCTTC. Translating it yields CAIRAVGGGRGGYTF.

V is TRBV6-5 and J is TRBJ1-6; 7 bases agree with TRBD1. J gave up 6 bases and V 6 bases, and 5 bases lay outside the gene matches. Germline values: CDR1 MNHEY, CDR2 SVGAGI. The CDR3 runs 14 residues. The CDR3 is CASSLPGGNSPLHF. The DNA of the CDR3 is TGTGCCAGCAGCCTCCCAGGGGGTAATTCACCCCTCCACTTT.

The chain has TRBV6-1 and TRBJ1-1, with no clear D. The germline CDR1 and CDR2 sequences are MNHNS and SASEGT. Trimming shortened V by 4 bases and J by 3 bases, and 12 bases separated the two germline ends. This CDR3 contains 14 residues. As DNA, the CDR3 is TGTGCCAGCAGTGTTCGACGGACGGACACTGAAGCTTTCTTT. Translation gives CASSVRRTDTEAFF.

The rearrangement links TRBV18 to TRBJ2-7; D might be TRBD2 (6 bases). V was shortened by 6 bases and J by 2 bases, with 11 bases between the two germline ends. CDR1 is KGHSH, CDR2 LQKENI, per germline. The CDR3 loop spans 13 amino acids. The CDR3 is CASSPWTTYEQYF. CDR3 DNA: TGTGCCAGCTCTCCCTGGACTACCTACGAGCAGTACTTC.

The chain has TRBV15 and TRBJ2-5; D unresolved. Trimming took 10 bases from V and 5 from J, leaving 11 bases between them. The CDR3 is 11 residues long. CDR1 and CDR2 (germline): LNHNV, YYDKDF (reference sequence). This chain's CDR3 is CASSVWETQYF. CDR3 coding DNA: TGTGCCAGCAGTGTGTGGGAGACCCAGTACTTC.

The chain is built from TRBV27 and TRBJ2-2; D not certain. V was trimmed by 4 bases and J by 0 bases, leaving 6 bases between them. The germline V gene has CDR1 MNHEY and CDR2 SMNVEV (reference sequence). The CDR3 sequence is 14 residues long. CDR3 sequence: CASSWLTNTGELFF. The DNA of the CDR3 is TGTGCCAGCAGTTGGCTGACGAACACCGGGGAGCTGTTTTTT.

Concerning this clone itself: This likely stems from a read error, as it lies one base from a far larger clone. Other DNA sequences from this sample encode an identical CDR3 as well. J is TRBJ2-7 and V is TRBV6-1; a possible D gene is TRBD2 (5 bases). CDR3 length: 10 amino acids. The V gene's germline CDR1 is MNHNS and CDR2 SASEGT. The CDR3 region is CASGRYEQYF. The CDR3 nucleotides are TGCGCCAGCGGACGCTACGAGCAGTACTTC.

Remarks on this clone: A much larger clonotype is one base distant, so this may be a read error. The chain has TRBV30 and TRBJ1-4; D remains ambiguous. The germline V gene encodes CDR1 GTSNPN and CDR2 SVGIG (reference sequence). The CDR3 totals 14 residues. The CDR3 DNA sequence: TGTGCCTGGAGCGCCACTCAACCGCCTGAAAAACTGTCTTTT. Residues: CAWSATQPPEKLSF.

V gene TRBV5-1 combines with J gene TRBJ2-3; TRBD2 matches 14 bases. Trimming at V came to 0 bases and at J to 0 bases, leaving 0 bases not matched to a gene. CDR1 is SGHRS, CDR2 YFSETQ, per germline. The CDR3 length is 17 residues. The CDR3 spells CASSLGLAGGSTDTQYF. The CDR3 coding sequence is TGCGCCAGCAGCTTGGGACTAGCGGGAGGGAGCACAGATACGCAGTATTTT. Variable domain in full (rest from reference TRBV5-1 and TRBJ2-3): KAGVTQTPRYLIKTRGQQVTLSCSPISGHRSVSWYQQTPGQGLQFLFEYFSETQRNKGNFPGRFSGRQFSNSRSEMNVSTLELGDSALYLCASSLGLAGGSTDTQYFGPGTRLTVL.

This clone was seen only once. V gene TRBV5-1 combines with J gene TRBJ2-6; D ambiguous. Trimming stripped 3 bases from V and 0 bases from J, with 7 bases between. The CDR3 is 15 residues long. In germline, CDR1 is SGHRS, CDR2 YFSETQ. This CDR3 reads CASSSASSGANVLTF. CDR3 sequence (DNA): TGCGCCAGCAGCTCGGCGAGCTCTGGGGCCAACGTCCTGACTTTC. Looking up the rest from reference TRBV5-1 and TRBJ2-6 gives the full variable domain: KAGVTQTPRYLIKTRGQQVTLSCSPISGHRSVSWYQQTPGQGLQFLFEYFSETQRNKGNFPGRFSGRQFSNSRSEMNVSTLELGDSALYLCASSSASSGANVLTFGAGSRLTVL.

The V gene is TRBV19, the J gene TRBJ2-1; D not resolved. Germline V lookup: CDR1 LNHDA, CDR2 SQIVND (reference sequence). Trimming took off 0 bases at V and 0 bases at J, with 6 bases between the two ends. This CDR3 region has 15 residues. The CDR3 is CASSIDESSYNEQFF. CDR3 DNA sequence: TGTGCCAGTAGTATAGACGAGAGCTCCTACAATGAGCAGTTCTTC.

This chain connects TRBV6-1 to TRBJ1-1, with a weak D call TRBD1 (5 bases). The CDR3 contains 13 residues. Germline V gene lookup returns CDR1 MNHNS and CDR2 SASEGT. Trimming left V 8 bases short and J 1 base short, with 11 bases between. This chain's CDR3 is CASLIGQNTEAFF. The CDR3 DNA sequence: TGTGCCAGCCTTATCGGACAGAACACTGAAGCTTTCTTT.

V is TRBV7-9 and J is TRBJ1-1; 7 nucleotides align to TRBD1. The CDR3 spans 18 residues. V was pared by 4 bases and J by 4 bases, with 18 bases of the junction left unmatched. Germline V lookup: CDR1 SEHNR, CDR2 FQNEAQ (reference sequence). DNA for the CDR3: TGTGCCAGCAGCTCCCGAGGGGGACAGCGCTACAGGGGCACTGAAGCTTTCTTT. This encodes CASSSRGGQRYRGTEAFF.

The chain joins TRBV5-1 to TRBJ1-2, with D uncertain. There are 14 residues in the CDR3. The V end was cut by 0 bases, the J end by 4 bases, with 10 bases between. Looked up from germline, CDR1 is SGHRS and CDR2 is YFSETQ. In DNA, the CDR3 is TGCGCCAGCAGCTTGGGCATAGATGCCTATGGCTACACCTTC. As protein: CASSLGIDAYGYTF.